This T cell receptor beta chain is drawn from a study of T cell responses to AZD1222 COVID-19 vaccine. Overall study findings and caveats: White British people made up most donors, females outnumbered males, and clonal diversity was possibly underestimated.

The ends lost 11 bases at V and 10 bases at J; junction bases unmatched: 11. The CDR3 runs to 13 residues. Germline loops: CDR1 ENHRY, CDR2 SYGVKD. Data came from immunoSEQ multiplex PCR; TCRdb stores just in-frame clones and leaves some out. The sample gives more than 150,000 clones, more than 85% of which show up once; 1.5% is in the top ten. As concerns this clone: What it binds is unknown.

The chain joins TRBV10-3 to TRBJ1-1, with 12 bases matching TRBD1. This material consisted of peripheral blood, taken 28 days after the second AZD1222 dose. The origin of this receptor is an adult who received the AZD1222 COVID-19 vaccine. The CDR3 coding sequence is TGTGCCGCAGCCGGGACAGGGGGCTCTGGAGCTTTCTTT. Residues: CAAAGTGGSGAFF.